This TCR beta chain was observed in a study of regulatory T cells in long-lasting Graves disease. Regarding the study as a whole: Compared with new cases, persistent Graves' patients showed reduced TCR diversity.

Investigators prepared the TCR beta libraries by applying iRepertoire HTBI primers and Arm-PCR of CDR3 regions. TCRdb recomputed calls from the multiplex PCR reads with MiXCR, one row per CDR3 protein. The repertoire holds hundreds of thousands of distinct CDR3 sequences, 15% to 17% seen once, with 20% to 25% in the top ten. Germline trimming cut 2 bases from V and 9 bases from J; bases unmatched to any gene: 12. The CDR3 is 14 residues long. Germline CDR1 and CDR2: GTSNPN and SVGIG (reference sequence). Time point indicated: newly diagnosed GD, antithyroid drugs for less than 3 months. With RNA extracted from PBMCs as input, the TCR library was made. Patients all came to the study from an endocrinology department in Xi'an, China. Staff drew roughly 10 milliliters of peripheral blood into EDTA tubes. This clonotype was observed at least ten times. Its matching antigen is unknown.

The sequence was collected from a female donor with Graves disease. Sequenced material: peripheral blood mononuclear cells (PBMCs), taken at new diagnosis, from a patient treated with antithyroid drugs. The rearrangement joins TRBV30 to TRBJ1-2; 7 bases match TRBD1. CDR3 DNA sequence: TGTGCCTGGAGTTACCCGGGACAGTCGTGGAGCTACACCTTC. Its protein product is CAWSYPGQSWSYTF.